Shown below are 21 T cell receptor beta chains from a single sample sequenced in a study of T cells in Graves' hyperthyroidism and ophthalmopathy (dated 2019 in TCRdb). Libraries were prepared through multiplex PCR. These reads were obtained on an Illumina HiSeq 2000. The TCR beta CDR3 regions were amplified from RNA transcripts. A first-round RT-PCR of the TCR CDR3 used the HTBI primer set with the Qiagen OneStep RT-PCR kit. TCRdb's own reprocessing of the public reads used fastp at Q25 and MiXCR and kept productive beta chains. Records with the same CDR3 protein are collapsed into one entry carrying the most frequent genes and DNA. The sample contains 660,000 or so distinct CDR3 sequences, around 21% of them found a single time. The ten largest clones represent under 35% of the sample. Sequenced input: blood. These receptors came from a man aged 30 to 39 with Graves' ophthalmopathy.

The sample holds a few counts of this clonotype. This chain joins TRBV7-9 and TRBJ2-2; TRBD2 agrees at 8 bases. The CDR3 runs 15 residues. Trimming at V came to 2 bases and at J to 4 bases, leaving 3 bases not matched to a gene. Germline V CDR1 and CDR2: SEHNR, FQNEAQ (reference sequence). CDR3 loop: CASSLQRERTGELFF. The CDR3 nucleotides are TGTGCCAGCAGCTTACAGCGGGAGCGCACCGGGGAGCTGTTTTTT.

The gene calls are TRBV9 and TRBJ2-1, with TRBD2 matching over 7 bases. Trimming took 0 bases from V and 6 from J; bases not matched to a gene: 0. The CDR3 has 13 amino acids. Germline V gives CDR1 SGDLS, CDR2 YYNGEE. This CDR3 reads CASSVGEGNEQFF. Here the CDR3 DNA reads TGTGCCAGCAGCGTAGGGGAGGGCAATGAGCAGTTCTTC.

The gene calls are TRBV20-1 and TRBJ2-7; TRBD1 is a possible D gene (6 bases). The CDR3 spans 11 residues. The ends were cut back, 6 bases at V and 3 bases at J, with 9 bases in the middle. Germline assignment: CDR1 DFQATT and CDR2 SNEGSKA (reference sequence). In DNA, the CDR3 is TGCAGTGCCATACAGGGCTACGAGCAGTACTTC. It specifies CSAIQGYEQYF.

V is TRBV19 and J is TRBJ1-5, with D unclear. The V end lost 7 bases, the J end lost 2 bases, and 18 bases lay between the germline ends. Germline values: CDR1 LNHDA, CDR2 SQIVND (reference sequence). CDR3 length: 16 amino acids. CDR3 in DNA: TGTGCCAGTACCTCGGACGGGCGAGAAGGCAATCAGCCCCAGCATTTT. Amino acid sequence: CASTSDGREGNQPQHF.

This clonotype was seen a few times. Because it lacks the conserved phenylalanine or tryptophan at the end, this CDR3 is likely a read error. V is TRBV30 and J is TRBJ2-7; D not resolved. V was trimmed by 0 bases and J by 1 base, leaving 13 bases between them. CDR1 and CDR2 from the germline V gene are GTSNPN and SVGIG (reference sequence). CDR3 size: 15 residues. For the CDR3, the DNA is TGTGCCTGGAGTGTGGGTGTCTCAGGTTCCTACGAGCAGTACCTC. Protein: CAWSVGVSGSYEQYL.

The chain carries TRBV28 and TRBJ2-3; D is perhaps TRBD2 (5 bases). CDR3 length equals 14 residues. The V end was cut by 4 bases, the J end by 4 bases, with 12 bases between. The germline V gene encodes CDR1 MDHEN and CDR2 SYDVKM. CDR3 region: CASSSLGGADTQYF. The CDR3 DNA follows: TGTGCCAGCAGTTCCCTTGGAGGCGCAGATACGCAGTATTTT.

A note on this clonotype: A much larger clone differs by one base, so this may be a read error. A read error is likely, as this CDR3 ends without the conserved phenylalanine or tryptophan. This chain joins TRBV6-1 and TRBJ1-1, with D possibly matching TRBD1 (5 bases). Germline V gives CDR1 MNHNS, CDR2 SASEGT. The V end was cut by 4 bases, the J end by 3 bases, with 18 bases between. The CDR3 covers 16 residues. The CDR3: CASSARGLFLDTEAFL. The CDR3 bases are TGTGCCAGCAGTGCGCGGGGACTCTTCTTGGACACTGAAGCTTTCCTT.

The chain uses TRBV5-4 and TRBJ2-5; perhaps TRBD2 as D (6 bases). From germline, CDR1 is SGHNT and CDR2 YYREEE (reference sequence). V lost 2 bases to trimming and J lost 1 base, with 9 bases between them. This CDR3 comprises 14 residues. CDR3: CASSFREPQETQYF. The DNA for the CDR3 is TGTGCCAGCAGCTTTCGGGAGCCCCAAGAGACCCAGTACTTC.

Many counts were recorded for this clonotype. The rearrangement uses TRBV2 and TRBJ2-4; D tentatively fits TRBD1 or TRBD2 (5 bases each). The CDR3 loop spans 15 amino acids. V lost 0 bases and J lost 5, with 11 bases in between. The V gene's germline CDR1 is SNHLY and CDR2 FYNNEI. For the CDR3, the DNA is TGTGCCAGCAGTGAAGCGGCAGGGAGCGAAAACATTCAGTACTTC. Its translation: CASSEAAGSENIQYF.

The V gene is TRBV5-6, the J gene TRBJ2-2; D is unclear. This CDR3 is 13 amino acids long. V lost 4 bases and J lost 6, with 10 bases in between. Germline CDR1 and CDR2: SGHDT and YYEEEE. The CDR3 loop is CASSTPRSGELFF. The CDR3 nucleotides are TGTGCCAGCAGCACCCCCAGGTCCGGGGAGCTGTTTTTT.

To note about this clonotype: A much more abundant neighbour one base away suggests this may be a read error. This chain links TRBV20-1 with TRBJ2-1; 7 nucleotides align to TRBD2. J was trimmed by 4 bases and V by 3 bases; bases with no gene match: 6. Germline CDR1 is DFQATT and CDR2 is SNEGSKA (reference sequence). The CDR3 sequence is 14 residues long. CDR3 bases: TGCAGTGCTAGCCTGACTAGCTTGTACAATGAGCAGTTCTTC. It codes for CSASLTSLYNEQFF.

This clonotype has ten or more counts. The chain is built from TRBV3-1 and TRBJ2-3; D ambiguous. Looked up from germline, CDR1 is LGHDT and CDR2 is YNNKEL (reference sequence). This CDR3 comprises 15 residues. Trimming removed 3 bases at V and 0 bases at J, with 10 bases between. The CDR3 is CASSQIDGSTDTQYF. The CDR3 DNA reads as TGTGCCAGCAGCCAGATCGACGGGAGCACAGATACGCAGTATTTT.

The V call is TRBV11-2, the J call TRBJ2-7; no clear D. CDR1 and CDR2 (germline): SGHAT, FQNNGV. The CDR3 runs 14 residues. Trimming cost V 7 bases and J 2 bases, with 15 bases left between them. CDR3 region: CASTDLRRPYEQYF. The CDR3 DNA reads as TGTGCCAGCACCGATTTGAGACGACCCTACGAGCAGTACTTC.

This chain links TRBV7-6 with TRBJ2-5; D gene ambiguous. The V gene's germline CDR1 is SGHVS and CDR2 FNYEAQ. This CDR3 spans 17 amino acids. Trimming took off 2 bases at V and 3 bases at J, with 19 bases between the two ends. The CDR3: CASSLRSEIWGKETQYF. CDR3 nucleotide sequence: TGTGCCAGCAGCTTAAGATCAGAAATATGGGGAAAAGAGACCCAGTACTTC. The full variable domain, in which reference TRBV7-6 and TRBJ2-5 provide the parts outside the CDR3, is GAGVSQSPRYKVTKRGQDVALRCDPISGHVSLYWYRQALGQGPEFLTYFNYEAQQDKSGLPNDRFSAERPEGSISTLTIQRTEQRDSAMYRCASSLRSEIWGKETQYFGPGTRLLVL.

As concerns this clonotype: This may be a read error: a much more frequent sequence differs by one nucleotide. The chain recombines TRBV7-8 with TRBJ2-1; D remains ambiguous. The CDR3 sequence is 12 residues long. The V end was cut by 4 bases, the J end by 8 bases, with 9 bases between. Germline CDR1 SGHVS, CDR2 FQNEAQ. For the CDR3, the DNA is TGTGCCAGCAGCTCTATCGGGTATGAGCAGTTCTTC. This codes for CASSSIGYEQFF.

The chain has TRBV7-8 and TRBJ2-1; D remains ambiguous. CDR3 length equals 15 residues. Between the trimmed V and J ends, which lost 5 bases and 0 bases, there was a span of 11 bases. Germline V gene data show CDR1 as SGHVS and CDR2 as FQNEAQ. The CDR3 loop reads CASSQRHSSYNEQFF. The CDR3 nucleotides are TGTGCCAGCAGCCAGAGACACAGCTCCTACAATGAGCAGTTCTTC. The full variable domain, rest sourced from reference TRBV7-8 and TRBJ2-1, is GAGVSQSPRYKVAKRGQDVALRCDPISGHVSLFWYQQALGQGPEFLTYFQNEAQLDKSGLPSDRFFAERPEGSVSTLKIQRTQQEDSAVYLCASSQRHSSYNEQFFGPGTRLTVL.

A remark on this clonotype: A single base separates this from a much larger clone, so it may be a read error. The genes are TRBV10-2 and TRBJ2-7, with TRBD1 matching 10 bases. The CDR3 spans 15 residues. From germline, CDR1 is WSHSY and CDR2 SAAADI. CDR3: CASNEFGTGVYEQYF. The CDR3, as DNA: TGCGCCAGCAATGAGTTCGGGACAGGGGTGTACGAGCAGTACTTC.

The CDR3 protein is CASSQDGGREGRGHDEQFF. The CDR3 region has the DNA TGTGCCAGCAGCCAAGATGGGGGGCGGGAGGGCCGCGGCCACGATGAGCAGTTCTTC. This chain uses TRBV3-1 with TRBJ2-1; 9 bases align to TRBD2. Germline V gene lookup returns CDR1 LGHDT and CDR2 YNNKEL (reference sequence). The CDR3 covers 19 residues. Losses at the gene ends were 0 bases for V and 8 bases for J; bases not matched to a gene: 17.

The sample holds many counts of this clonotype. The chain carries TRBV11-3 and TRBJ2-7; D gene unclear. Germline V gene lookup returns CDR1 SGHNT and CDR2 YENEEA. Trimming pared 3 bases from V and 5 bases from J, leaving 2 bases between. This CDR3 region has 10 residues. The CDR3 DNA is TGTGCCAGCAGCTTCCACGAGCAGTACTTC. Amino acid sequence: CASSFHEQYF.

This clonotype was counted many times. V is TRBV11-2 and J is TRBJ2-2, with a possible D match to TRBD2 (7 bases). Per the germline V gene, CDR1 is SGHAT and CDR2 is FQNNGV. The V and J ends lost 6 bases and 5 bases respectively, with 13 bases between them. The CDR3 sequence is 14 residues long. The DNA for the CDR3 is TGTGCCAGCAGTCTGGGGGGGGCTACCGGGGAGCTGTTTTTT. Protein: CASSLGGATGELFF.

The chain joins TRBV12-3 or TRBV12-4 to TRBJ1-4, with D unclear. There are 13 residues in the CDR3. Trimming cost V 6 bases and J 5 bases, with 10 bases left between them. The DNA of the CDR3 is TGTGCCAGCAGCTGGGGTTCGAATGAAAAACTGTTTTTT. Translating it yields CASSWGSNEKLFF.